Listed here is a single T cell receptor beta chain. The data belong to a study of blood T cell repertoires in COVID-19. Profiled with immunoSEQ multiplex PCR; TCRdb holds only in-frame clones, not every one. The table records 380,000 or so clones, approximately 88% of them present only once. The sample taken for sequencing was PBMCs or T cells enriched from blood (not recorded which). This receptor was identified in a woman in her thirties with acute COVID-19.

The CDR3 is CASSPRTGNNEKLFF. CDR3 nucleotide sequence: TGTGCCAGCTCACCACGGACAGGGAATAATGAAAAACTGTTTTTT. The chain uses TRBV18 and TRBJ1-4; 8 positions agree with TRBD1. There are 15 residues in the CDR3. Unmatched junction bases numbered 2, after V lost 1 base and J lost 4 bases. CDR1 and CDR2 (germline): KGHSH, LQKENI.